One sample yielded the 20 T cell receptor beta chains listed below, sequenced in a study of blood T cell repertoires in COVID-19. Using immunoSEQ multiplex PCR, the repertoire was profiled, and TCRdb retains in-frame clones only, with some absent. The repertoire holds fewer than 70,000 clones, approximately 84% seen once, with 7.5% to 9% in the top ten. Sample: peripheral blood. Every receptor here comes from a man aged 45 to 65 with active COVID-19.

This chain connects TRBV2 to TRBJ1-6; tentative D call: TRBD1 (5 bases). Trimming took off 6 bases at V and 14 bases at J, with 14 bases between the two ends. CDR1 and CDR2 (germline): SNHLY, FYNNEI. The CDR3 sequence is 12 residues long. CDR3 sequence reads: CASSGMGGTLHF. CDR3 nucleotide sequence: TGTGCCAGCAGCGGCATGGGGGGGACCCTCCACTTT.

The sample holds one count of this clone. In nucleotides, the CDR3 is TGTGCCAGCAGAGCGGACAGGGGGGTAAACAATGAGCAGTTCTTC. It translates to CASRADRGVNNEQFF. V usage is TRBV5-4 and J usage is TRBJ2-1; 10 bases align to TRBD1. V gave up 5 bases and J gave up 5 bases; unmatched junction bases: 7. The CDR3 has 15 amino acids. The germline V gene encodes CDR1 SGHNT and CDR2 YYREEE (reference sequence).

The chain combines TRBV15 with TRBJ1-5; unclear D gene. The CDR3 sequence is 12 residues long. The ends were cut back, 3 bases at V and 7 bases at J, with 7 bases in the middle. CDR1 and CDR2 (germline): LNHNV, YYDKDF (reference sequence). This chain's CDR3 is CATSRARQPQHF. DNA of the CDR3: TGTGCCACCAGCAGGGCCAGACAGCCCCAGCATTTT.

The chain couples TRBV27 to TRBJ1-5, with 7 bases fitting TRBD1. The CDR3 is made up of 14 amino acids. Germline CDR1 is MNHEY and CDR2 is SMNVEV (reference sequence). V was clipped by 7 bases and J by 3 bases; unmatched bases: 6. CDR3 residues: CASKPDRDNQPQHF. The CDR3 nucleotides are TGTGCCAGCAAGCCTGACAGGGACAATCAGCCCCAGCATTTT.

The chain uses TRBV12-3 or TRBV12-4 and TRBJ2-7, with D hard to call. The CDR3 totals 13 residues. V lost 4 bases to trimming and J lost 0 bases, with 7 bases between them. CDR3 sequence: CASSSADSYEQYF. In DNA, the CDR3 is TGTGCCAGCAGTTCGGCGGACTCCTACGAGCAGTACTTC.

This chain links TRBV7-8 with TRBJ1-5; the D gene is possibly TRBD1 (5 bases). V dropped 4 bases and J dropped 2 bases, with 9 bases sitting between them. The germline CDR1 and CDR2 sequences are SGHVS and FQNEAQ. CDR3 length equals 14 residues. In nucleotides, the CDR3 is TGTGCCAGCAGCTCCAGGGAGGGCAATCAGCCCCAGCATTTT. It translates to CASSSREGNQPQHF.

The V gene is TRBV3-1 (or the pseudogene TRBV3-2), the J gene TRBJ2-3, with TRBD2 matching 7 bases. With 0 bases clipped from V and 6 bases from J, the junction kept 6 bases outside the gene matches. CDR3 length equals 15 residues. Germline-derived CDR1 and CDR2 are LGHDT and YNNKEL (reference sequence). The DNA for the CDR3 is TGTGCCAGCAGCCAAGAACTACGGGAGGCGGATACGCAGTATTTT. Translation gives CASSQELREADTQYF.

The CDR3 sequence is CASSHGLAGRSGELFF. CDR3 nucleotides: TGCGCCAGCAGCCACGGACTAGCGGGGAGGTCCGGGGAGCTGTTTTTT. The gene calls are TRBV5-1 and TRBJ2-2; 12 bases align to TRBD2. J lost 6 bases, V lost 4 bases, and 7 bases had no gene match. Germline V gives CDR1 SGHRS, CDR2 YFSETQ. This CDR3 contains 16 residues.

The V gene is TRBV19, the J gene TRBJ2-7, with 7 bases that match TRBD1. With 0 bases clipped from V and 3 bases from J, the junction kept 2 bases outside the gene matches. Per the germline V gene, CDR1 is LNHDA and CDR2 is SQIVND (reference sequence). This CDR3 is 14 amino acids long. Here the CDR3 DNA reads TGTGCCAGTAGTATAGATAACAGGGGCTACGAGCAGTACTTC. This sequence encodes CASSIDNRGYEQYF.

The gene calls are TRBV18 and TRBJ2-3; D may be TRBD2 (5 bases). Germline V gene data show CDR1 as KGHSH and CDR2 as LQKENI. V was trimmed by 3 bases and J by 3 bases, leaving 10 bases between them. This CDR3 spans 14 amino acids. CDR3 protein: CASSPRPGTDTQYF. The CDR3 DNA is TGTGCCAGCTCACCTCGTCCGGGGACAGATACGCAGTATTTT.

V is TRBV11-2 and J is TRBJ1-1; D uncertain. V was pared by 3 bases and J by 4 bases, with 6 bases between. From germline, CDR1 is SGHAT and CDR2 FQNNGV. CDR3 length: 12 amino acids. The CDR3 reads CASSLASTEAFF. CDR3 nucleotides: TGTGCCAGCAGCTTGGCTAGCACTGAAGCTTTCTTT.

V is TRBV11-2 and J is TRBJ2-2; TRBD1 aligns across 8 bases. Unmatched junction bases numbered 5, after V lost 4 bases and J lost 4 bases. The germline V gene encodes CDR1 SGHAT and CDR2 FQNNGV. The CDR3 has 15 residues. CDR3 loop: CASSSRTGRTGELFF. Here the CDR3 DNA reads TGTGCCAGCAGCTCAAGGACAGGGCGCACCGGGGAGCTGTTTTTT.

V usage is TRBV5-1 and J usage is TRBJ1-3; 7 bases agree with TRBD1. V lost 0 bases to trimming and J lost 2 bases; unmatched junction nucleotides: 5. The germline V gene encodes CDR1 SGHRS and CDR2 YFSETQ. CDR3 length: 16 amino acids. The CDR3 coding sequence is TGCGCCAGCAGCTTGGACCTGACAGGGACTGGAAACACCATATATTTT. Amino acid sequence: CASSLDLTGTGNTIYF.

The V and J genes are TRBV4-2 and TRBJ1-3; D call uncertain. Germline-derived CDR1 and CDR2 are LGHNA and YNFKEQ. The V end lost 0 bases, the J end lost 9 bases, and 6 bases lay between the germline ends. This CDR3 is 12 amino acids long. CDR3 sequence: CASSQDRVTIYF. CDR3 coding DNA: TGTGCCAGCAGCCAAGATCGGGTCACCATATATTTT.

This chain connects TRBV5-1 to TRBJ2-7; D is ambiguous. Trimming removed 0 bases from V and 4 bases from J, with 5 bases in between. The CDR3 totals 12 residues. CDR1 is SGHRS, CDR2 YFSETQ, per germline. CDR3 protein: CASSLGQYEQYF. DNA for the CDR3: TGCGCCAGCAGCTTGGGCCAGTACGAGCAGTACTTC.

This clone is medium-sized (0.01 to 0.1%) by share. The chain links TRBV20-1 to TRBJ1-5; weak D call: TRBD1 (6 bases). V lost 3 bases and J lost 2, with 20 bases in between. This CDR3 contains 17 residues. In germline, CDR1 is DFQATT, CDR2 SNEGSKA (reference sequence). CDR3 protein: CSASNRELIVGNQPQHF. CDR3 in DNA: TGCAGTGCTAGTAACAGGGAGCTAATCGTTGGCAATCAGCCCCAGCATTTT.

The rearrangement links TRBV19 to TRBJ2-5; TRBD1 might be the D (5 bases). Germline V lookup: CDR1 LNHDA, CDR2 SQIVND (reference sequence). V lost 3 bases, J lost 2 bases, and 7 bases lay in between. The CDR3 runs 13 residues. The CDR3 region has the DNA TGTGCCAGTAGTATGGGGCGGCAAGAGACCCAGTACTTC. This gives the protein CASSMGRQETQYF.

J is TRBJ2-1 and V is TRBV7-2; 10 nucleotides agree with TRBD2. From germline, CDR1 is SGHTA and CDR2 FQGNSA. CDR3 size: 16 residues. After removal of 5 bases from V and 2 bases from J, the junction contained 6 bases not matched to a gene. DNA for the CDR3: TGTGCCAGCAGCCCAAGAACTAGCGGGGCCTACAATGAGCAGTTCTTC. Translated, it gives CASSPRTSGAYNEQFF.

The rearrangement joins TRBV7-9 to TRBJ2-2, with D possibly matching TRBD1 (7 bases). The CDR3 is 16 residues long. The germline V gene has CDR1 SEHNR and CDR2 FQNEAQ (reference sequence). V gave up 7 bases and J gave up 5 bases, with 20 bases separating them. The CDR3 sequence: CASTPGGRSSTGELFF. For the CDR3, the DNA is TGTGCCAGCACCCCAGGGGGGCGGTCTTCGACCGGGGAGCTGTTTTTT.

This chain links TRBV2 with TRBJ2-5; 9 bases align to TRBD2. Germline trimming cut 8 bases from V and 3 bases from J; bases unmatched to any gene: 13. This CDR3 has 16 residues. Germline loops: CDR1 SNHLY, CDR2 FYNNEI. The CDR3 sequence: CASEGRGGSKKETQYF. In DNA form, the CDR3 reads TGTGCCAGCGAGGGGCGGGGGGGAAGTAAGAAAGAGACCCAGTACTTC.